A single sample is the source of the 25 T cell receptor beta chains below, sequenced in a study of blood T cell repertoires in COVID-19. Clones were sequenced by immunoSEQ multiplex PCR, and TCRdb holds only the in-frame ones, with some missing. The sample holds 380,000 or so clones, approximately 89% seen once. Sequenced material: PBMCs or T cells enriched from blood (not recorded which). These receptors originate from a young man who had recovered from COVID-19.

CDR3 DNA: TGTGCCAGCAGCGTAGGTCCAAATGAGCAGTTCTTC. Amino acids: CASSVGPNEQFF. The V call is TRBV9, the J call TRBJ2-1; D ambiguous. The CDR3 has 12 amino acids. With 0 bases removed from V and 7 bases from J, the gap between germline ends came to 5 bases. Germline loops: CDR1 SGDLS, CDR2 YYNGEE.

V gene TRBV3-1 (or the pseudogene TRBV3-2) combines with J gene TRBJ1-6; D remains ambiguous. The V gene's germline CDR1 is LGHDT and CDR2 YNNKEL (reference sequence). Trimming removed 0 bases from V and 7 bases from J, with 4 bases in between. CDR3 length equals 13 residues. This CDR3 reads CASSQDVNSPLHF. In DNA, the CDR3 is TGTGCCAGCAGCCAAGACGTAAATTCACCCCTCCACTTT.

V usage is TRBV30 and J usage is TRBJ1-3; TRBD1 might be the D (6 bases). V shed 3 bases and J shed 4 bases, with 13 bases lying between them. This CDR3 has 14 residues. In germline, CDR1 is GTSNPN, CDR2 SVGIG (reference sequence). CDR3 nucleotides: TGTGCCTGGAGCACGGGGGGGGGCGGAAACACCATATATTTT. This codes for CAWSTGGGGNTIYF. Combining the CDR3 with reference TRBV30 and TRBJ1-3 gives the whole variable domain SQTIHQWPATLVQPVGSPLSLECTVEGTSNPNLYWYRQAAGRGLQLLFYSVGIGQISSEVPQNLSASRPQDRQFILSSKKLLLSDSGFYLCAWSTGGGGNTIYFGEGSWLTVV.

V and J are TRBV30 and TRBJ2-7, with 9 bases that match TRBD1. The CDR3 sequence is 16 residues long. The germline V gene encodes CDR1 GTSNPN and CDR2 SVGIG (reference sequence). The V gene end was trimmed by 3 bases and the J gene end by 2 bases; junction bases not matched to a gene: 11. Here the CDR3 reads CAWSVWGQGPTYEQYF. CDR3 coding DNA: TGTGCCTGGAGCGTCTGGGGACAGGGACCAACCTACGAGCAGTACTTC.

This chain joins TRBV6-6 and TRBJ1-1; D remains ambiguous. V was trimmed by 4 bases and J by 1 base, leaving 4 bases between them. CDR1 MNHNY and CDR2 SVGAGI come from the germline V gene (reference sequence). This CDR3 comprises 12 residues. The CDR3 protein is CASSSGNTEAFF. DNA of the CDR3: TGTGCCAGCAGTTCAGGGAACACTGAAGCTTTCTTT.

The genes are TRBV7-2 and TRBJ2-1; TRBD1 matches at 9 bases. V lost 4 bases, J lost 4 bases, and 5 bases stayed unmatched. Germline V lookup: CDR1 SGHTA, CDR2 FQGNSA. This CDR3 comprises 15 residues. CDR3 bases: TGTGCCAGCAGCTCGGACAGGGGAGGTTACAATGAGCAGTTCTTC. Its translation is CASSSDRGGYNEQFF. The variable domain in full, with the rest retrieved from reference TRBV7-2 and TRBJ2-1, is GAGVSQSPSNKVTEKGKDVELRCDPISGHTALYWYRQSLGQGLEFLIYFQGNSAPDKSGLPSDRFSAERTGGSVSTLTIQRTQQEDSAVYLCASSSDRGGYNEQFFGPGTRLTVL.

This chain uses TRBV30 with TRBJ1-1; TRBD1 matches 8 bases. CDR1 is GTSNPN, CDR2 SVGIG, per germline (reference sequence). This CDR3 comprises 14 residues. Trimming cost V 3 bases and J 1 base; bases outside gene matches: 4. The CDR3 protein is CAWSPGQENTEAFF. DNA for the CDR3: TGTGCCTGGAGCCCGGGACAGGAGAACACTGAAGCTTTCTTT.

The J gene is TRBJ1-6, the V gene TRBV9; 9 bases match TRBD1. The CDR3 has 14 residues. The V segment lost 4 bases and the J segment 10 bases; nucleotides outside the gene matches: 6. Germline CDR1 SGDLS, CDR2 YYNGEE. The CDR3 region is CASSPGTGTSPLHF. The CDR3 DNA follows: TGTGCCAGCAGCCCAGGGACAGGGACCTCACCCCTCCACTTT. Based on the CDR3 plus reference TRBV9 and TRBJ1-6, the full variable domain is DSGVTQTPKHLITATGQRVTLRCSPRSGDLSVYWYQQSLDQGLQFLIQYYNGEERAKGNILERFSAQQFPDLHSELNLSSLELGDSALYFCASSPGTGTSPLHFGNGTRLTVT.

The chain uses TRBV9 and TRBJ2-1; D is possibly TRBD2 (7 bases). Germline V gene data show CDR1 as SGDLS and CDR2 as YYNGEE. Trimming shortened V by 3 bases and J by 4 bases, and 20 bases separated the two germline ends. This CDR3 has 17 residues. In nucleotides, the CDR3 is TGTGCCAGCAGCGAGGGCCTCGGGGGCGGGGGTTACAATGAGCAGTTCTTC. This sequence encodes CASSEGLGGGGYNEQFF.

Regarding this clone: One end of the junction fails to match germline, which may point to a read error. The V call is TRBV2, the J call TRBJ1-2; D remains ambiguous. The CDR3 runs 15 residues. Germline loops: CDR1 SNHLY, CDR2 FYNNEI. CDR3 nucleotide sequence: TGTGCCAGCAGAGAAGATCAGGTAGCTAACTATGGCTACACCTTC. Encoded protein: CASREDQVANYGYTF.

The genes are TRBV5-1 and TRBJ2-2, with TRBD2 identical over 12 bases. There are 16 residues in the CDR3. J was trimmed by 4 bases and V by 0 bases; bases with no gene match: 1. Germline-derived CDR1 and CDR2 are SGHRS and YFSETQ. The CDR3 DNA sequence: TGCGCCAGCAGCTTGGGACTAGCGGGGGCCACCGGGGAGCTGTTTTTT. Its protein is CASSLGLAGATGELFF.

This chain joins TRBV5-4 and TRBJ2-1, with no clear D. This CDR3 has 13 residues. Germline CDR1 SGHNT, CDR2 YYREEE (reference sequence). V dropped 0 bases and J dropped 4 bases, with 5 bases sitting between them. The CDR3, as DNA: TGTGCCAGCAGCTTGGACTATTACAATGAGCAGTTCTTC. Its protein is CASSLDYYNEQFF.

The CDR3 DNA reads TGTGCCAGCAGCGTAGCGGTTACAGATACGCAGTATTTT. This codes for CASSVAVTDTQYF. The V gene is TRBV9, the J gene TRBJ2-3, with no clear D. Germline assignment: CDR1 SGDLS and CDR2 YYNGEE. CDR3 length: 13 amino acids. Trimming shortened V by 0 bases and J by 3 bases, and 5 bases separated the two germline ends.

This clone has only a few counts. For the CDR3, the DNA is TGTGCCAGCAGCCAAGAGGGACTAGCAATCGGGGAGCTGTTTTTT. This codes for CASSQEGLAIGELFF. The J gene is TRBJ2-2, the V gene TRBV4-2, with TRBD2 identical over 9 bases. CDR3 length: 15 amino acids. Germline V CDR1 and CDR2: LGHNA, YNFKEQ. V trimming: 0 bases; J trimming: 7 bases; junction bases outside the gene matches: 3.

This clone is a singleton in its sample. J is TRBJ1-1 and V is TRBV6-2 or TRBV6-3, with TRBD1 matching over 7 bases. CDR1 is MNHEY and CDR2 is SVGEGT in the germline V gene. J gave up 0 bases and V 5 bases, and 3 bases lay outside the gene matches. The CDR3 is 14 amino acids. CDR3 in DNA: TGTGCCAGCAGTCGACAGGGATTGAACACTGAAGCTTTCTTT. Amino acids: CASSRQGLNTEAFF.

This chain joins TRBV30 and TRBJ2-1, with D perhaps matching TRBD2 (5 bases). V was cut by 2 bases and J by 4 bases, with 6 bases left in between. There are 12 residues in the CDR3. In germline, CDR1 is GTSNPN, CDR2 SVGIG (reference sequence). The CDR3 nucleotides are TGTGCCTGGAGTCGAGGGTACAATGAGCAGTTCTTC. Translating it yields CAWSRGYNEQFF.

For this clone: Within the sample, other DNA sequences also encode this same CDR3. This chain uses TRBV19 with TRBJ2-1; possible D gene TRBD1, 5 bases. CDR3 size: 13 residues. Deletions cut 10 bases from V and 0 bases from J, with 10 bases between. Germline V gene lookup returns CDR1 LNHDA and CDR2 SQIVND (reference sequence). CDR3 sequence reads: CATRQSSYNEQFF. CDR3 nucleotides: TGTGCCACCAGACAGAGCTCCTACAATGAGCAGTTCTTC.

The chain joins TRBV9 to TRBJ2-4, with 8 bases that match TRBD2. There are 14 residues in the CDR3. V was pared by 4 bases and J by 8 bases, with 8 bases of the junction left unmatched. Looked up from germline, CDR1 is SGDLS and CDR2 is YYNGEE. CDR3 amino acids: CASSLPAGGDIQYF. Here the CDR3 DNA reads TGTGCCAGCAGCCTACCGGCGGGGGGTGACATTCAGTACTTC.

The rearrangement links TRBV2 to TRBJ2-1; a possible D gene is TRBD2 (6 bases). V lost 7 bases and J lost 4, with 14 bases in between. This CDR3 is built from 14 residues. Germline V gives CDR1 SNHLY, CDR2 FYNNEI. For the CDR3, the DNA is TGTGCCAGCACCCTTTCGGGGGATTACAATGAGCAGTTCTTC. This translates into CASTLSGDYNEQFF.

The rearrangement joins TRBV5-1 to TRBJ2-3; the D gene is possibly TRBD2 (5 bases). The V end was cut by 7 bases, the J end by 3 bases, with 15 bases between. The CDR3 runs to 14 residues. Germline values: CDR1 SGHRS, CDR2 YFSETQ. The chain's CDR3 is CASGRQTGTDTQYF. The CDR3 DNA reads as TGCGCCAGCGGACGTCAAACGGGGACAGATACGCAGTATTTT.

V gene TRBV19 combines with J gene TRBJ1-2; 7 positions match TRBD1. Germline-derived CDR1 and CDR2 are LNHDA and SQIVND (reference sequence). V lost 7 bases and J lost 5; bases outside the gene matches: 10. The CDR3 loop spans 14 amino acids. CDR3: CASTPPTGEYGYTF. The DNA for the CDR3 is TGTGCCAGTACCCCCCCCACAGGGGAATATGGCTACACCTTC.

This rearrangement joins TRBV5-6 to TRBJ1-1; D is possibly TRBD1 (5 bases). The CDR3 spans 14 residues. V lost 8 bases to trimming and J lost 1 base, with 15 bases between them. Germline lookup yields CDR1 SGHDT and CDR2 YYEEEE. The CDR3, as DNA: TGTGCCAGTCGCAGGGCCCAAGCGAACACTGAAGCTTTCTTT. It encodes CASRRAQANTEAFF. Variable domain in full (rest from reference TRBV5-6 and TRBJ1-1): DAGVTQSPTHLIKTRGQQVTLRCSPKSGHDTVSWYQQALGQGPQFIFQYYEEEERQRGNFPDRFSGHQFPNYSSELNVNALLLGDSALYLCASRRAQANTEAFFGQGTRLTVV.

The V gene is TRBV5-3, the J gene TRBJ2-7, with TRBD1 identical over 10 bases. TRBV5-3 is noted as an ORF with a role that remains uncertain. The ends lost 3 bases at V and 5 bases at J; junction bases unmatched: 8. CDR3 length equals 15 residues. The CDR3 nucleotides read TGTGCCAGAAGCTCCCCGGGACAGGGGTCCCACGAGCAGTACTTC. Translation: CARSSPGQGSHEQYF.

This clone was observed a single time. V and J are TRBV1 and TRBJ2-7; the tabulated D call, TRBD2, remains unverified against the DNA. TRBV1 is a documented pseudogene. The CDR3 is made up of 14 amino acids. As DNA, the CDR3 is TGCACCAGCAGCCAAGAAAACTCCAACTACGAGCAGTACTTC. Translated, it gives CTSSQENSNYEQYF.

V gene TRBV7-9 combines with J gene TRBJ1-2; D perhaps matches TRBD1 (5 bases). Germline V lookup: CDR1 SEHNR, CDR2 FQNEAQ (reference sequence). The CDR3 extends over 13 amino acids. V was clipped by 1 base and J by 8 bases, with 11 bases between them. The CDR3 reads CASSLEGSEGYTF. For the CDR3, the DNA is TGTGCCAGCAGCTTAGAGGGGTCAGAAGGCTACACCTTC. Full variable domain (missing parts from reference TRBV7-9 and TRBJ1-2): DTGVSQNPRHKITKRGQNVTFRCDPISEHNRLYWYRQTLGQGPEFLTYFQNEAQLEKSRLLSDRFSAERPKGSFSTLEIQRTEQGDSAMYLCASSLEGSEGYTFGSGTRLTVV.